The clone carrying this T cell receptor (beta chain) was counted between two and nine times. Its antigen is currently unknown. These data originate in a study of T-cell memory formation after mild COVID-19. About the study: Largely donor-specific sequence clusters came from two donors. Study-wide results and caveats: Later expanders leaned toward CD4+, whereas clones contracting from day 15 to 85 were balanced CD4/CD8.

After 5'RACE with constant-segment primers, TCR alpha and TCR beta cDNA libraries carrying sample barcodes and UMIs were obtained. MiXCR, applied by TCRdb to the 5' RACE reads, yields one record per CDR3 protein. The data hold just under 350,000 distinct CDR3 sequences, with roughly 13% observed a single time. V trimming: 9 bases; J trimming: 6 bases; junction bases outside the gene matches: 10. CDR3 length equals 15 residues. The sequencing sample was made of PBMCs or a T cell subset sorted from them (not recorded which). The genes are TRBV12-3 or TRBV12-4 and TRBJ2-2; 10 nucleotides line up with TRBD2. This TCR was recovered from a man in his late teens or twenties who had mild COVID-19 (a few samples of this study predate the infection). Cell type and time point are not known. The CDR3 DNA follows: TGTGCCAGTAAGGTGGGACTAGCGTACGCCGGGGAGCTGTTTTTT. As protein: CASKVGLAYAGELFF.